This is a list of T cell receptor beta chains from one sample in a study of T cell responses to AZD1222 COVID-19 vaccine. The table came from immunoSEQ multiplex PCR; TCRdb's copy has only in-frame clones and leaves some out. The repertoire has hundreds of thousands of clones, around 92% of them found once; the top ten carry around 0.57%. Sequences were derived from peripheral blood, sampled 28 days after the second AZD1222 dose. The receptors shown here come from an adult who received the AZD1222 COVID-19 vaccine. Both conserved end residues are part of each CDR3. The order of the fields is V gene, J gene, D gene, clone size, CDR3 DNA, CDR3 protein. A D gene is named only where the DNA matches it firmly. Clone sizes are given selectively: once, few, many, or a class where the clone is expanded.

TRBV28	TRBJ2-5	NA	NA	TGTGCCAGCAGAAATTGGGGGAAAGAGACCCAGTACTTC	CASRNWGKETQYF
TRBV7-9	TRBJ2-5	NA	NA	TGTGCCAGCAGCTTAGGGGTAGATGTATTAGAGACCCAGTACTTC	CASSLGVDVLETQYF
TRBV6-5	TRBJ2-7	NA	NA	TGTGCCAGCCGAAGGGGGACTTACTCCTACGAGCAGTACTTC	CASRRGTYSYEQYF
TRBV7-8	TRBJ2-3	TRBD2	once	TGTGCCAGCAGCTCGCCGGGACTAGCGGGGCGGAATACGCAGTATTTT	CASSSPGLAGRNTQYF
TRBV15	TRBJ2-7	NA	NA	TGTGCCACCAGCAGAGGCTCACAGTGGAGCTCCTACGAGCAGTACTTC	CATSRGSQWSSYEQYF
TRBV6-2/TRBV6-3	TRBJ1-5	NA	once	TGTGCCAGCAGCCGTGACCGTCAGCCCCAGCATTTT	CASSRDRQPQHF
TRBV7-9	TRBJ2-1	NA	NA	TGTGCCAGCAGCTCACTAAGGGGGAGACCTCCCTACAATGAGCAGTTCTTC	CASSSLRGRPPYNEQFF
TRBV24-1	TRBJ1-1	NA	NA	TGTGCCACCAGTGATTTCTCAGGCGAGGAAGCTTTCTTT	CATSDFSGEEAFF
TRBV9	TRBJ2-1	NA	NA	TGTGCCAGCAGCGTAGACGGGCAGACTTACAATGAGCAGTTCTTC	CASSVDGQTYNEQFF
TRBV5-6	TRBJ2-1	NA	NA	TGTGCCAGCAGCTCTAACAGACGTGTGTACAATGAGCAGTTCTTC	CASSSNRRVYNEQFF
TRBV5-8	TRBJ1-1	TRBD1	NA	TGTGCCAGCAGGAGACAGGGGAACACTGAAGCTTTCTTT	CASRRQGNTEAFF
TRBV19	TRBJ1-5	NA	NA	TGTGCCAGTATCTCCTTGGCCACAGGACTGCCTAGCAATCAGCCCCAGCATTTT	CASISLATGLPSNQPQHF
TRBV18	TRBJ1-2	TRBD1	NA	TGTGCCAGCTCACCACTCAGGGACAGGGGCTATGGCTACACCTTC	CASSPLRDRGYGYTF
TRBV7-8	TRBJ1-5	NA	NA	TGTGCCAGCAGCTTAGCGGGGGGGCCGGAGCCCCAGCATTTT	CASSLAGGPEPQHF
TRBV7-9	TRBJ2-5	NA	NA	TGTGCCAGCAGCTTAGTTTCCGTTTTGCAAGAGACCCAGTACTTC	CASSLVSVLQETQYF
TRBV28	TRBJ1-1	NA	NA	TGTGCCAGCCGGGGGCCGAACACTGAAGCTTTCTTT	CASRGPNTEAFF
TRBV6-5	TRBJ1-5	NA	NA	TGTGCCAGCAGGACCGGTTCGCAGCCCCAGCATTTT	CASRTGSQPQHF
TRBV5-1	TRBJ2-3	NA	NA	TGCGCCAGCAGCTTGGCTGGGGTTGACACAGATACGCAGTATTTT	CASSLAGVDTDTQYF
TRBV5-1	TRBJ2-5	NA	NA	TGCGCCAGCAGCCCCGAAGGGCCAGGGGAGACCCAGTACTTC	CASSPEGPGETQYF
TRBV4-1	TRBJ1-4	NA	NA	TGCGCCAGCAGCCTACAATCCGTAGGTGCTAATGAAAAACTGTTTTTT	CASSLQSVGANEKLFF
TRBV24-1	TRBJ1-1	NA	NA	TGTGCCACCAGTCCCTCTACCGGGCCCTTAAGGGGGGCCACTGAAGCTTTCTTT	CATSPSTGPLRGATEAFF
TRBV19	TRBJ2-5	TRBD2	NA	TGTGCCAGTAGTCCCCGGGGGGGAGGGCCCCCTCAAGAGACCCAGTACTTC	CASSPRGGGPPQETQYF
TRBV4-1	TRBJ2-3	TRBD2	NA	TGCGCCAGCAGCCTGGGACTAGCGGGGGGGTCAGATACGCAGTATTTT	CASSLGLAGGSDTQYF
TRBV12-3/TRBV12-4	TRBJ1-2	NA	NA	TGTGCCAGCAGTTTTGAAGGGTATGGCTACACCTTC	CASSFEGYGYTF
TRBV5-6	TRBJ1-6	NA	NA	TGTGCCAGCAGCTTGGGGGGTCGGAGGGCCGCACGGACCCTCCACTTT	CASSLGGRRAARTLHF
TRBV5-1	TRBJ2-1	NA	NA	TGCGCCAGCAGCTTGGGGGGGATGTACAACAATGAGCAGTTCTTC	CASSLGGMYNNEQFF
TRBV5-1	TRBJ2-7	TRBD2	NA	TGCGCCAGCAGCTTGGTGGTACTAGCGGGGGGTATCGACGAGCAGTACTTC	CASSLVVLAGGIDEQYF
TRBV6-5	TRBJ1-1	NA	NA	TGTGCCAGCAGTTACTCACCCGGGGACACTGAAGCTTTCTTT	CASSYSPGDTEAFF
TRBV6-6	TRBJ1-2	NA	NA	TGTGCCAGCAGCGACAACTGGGACTATGGCTACACCTTC	CASSDNWDYGYTF
TRBV11-3	TRBJ2-2	NA	NA	TGTGCCAGCAGCTCGGGGATGGGGGAGCTGTTTTTT	CASSSGMGELFF
TRBV3-1/TRBV3-2	TRBJ1-5	NA	NA	TGTGCCAGCAGCCAAGGTTGGGGCGTCAATCAGCCCCAGCATTTT	CASSQGWGVNQPQHF
TRBV20-1	TRBJ2-7	TRBD2	NA	TGCAGTGCTAGTGATGGGACTAGCGGGACTTACGAGCAGTACTTC	CSASDGTSGTYEQYF
TRBV9	TRBJ2-5	TRBD2	NA	TGTGCCAGCAGCGTAGAATCCAGCGGGAGAAGGGAAGAGACCCAGTACTTC	CASSVESSGRREETQYF
TRBV9	TRBJ1-6	NA	few	TGTGCCAGCAGCGTAGCTCCAGGCTATAATTCACCCCTCCACTTT	CASSVAPGYNSPLHF
TRBV7-3	TRBJ2-2	NA	NA	TGTGCCAGCAGCTTAGAGGGCGGACGGACCGGGGAGCTGTTTTTT	CASSLEGGRTGELFF
TRBV19	TRBJ1-5	NA	NA	TGTGCCAGTAGTCCCCGAGGGGGGGACGGGACCAATCAGCCCCAGCATTTT	CASSPRGGDGTNQPQHF
TRBV20-1	TRBJ2-6	NA	NA	TGCAGTGCTAGTATCGGTCAGGGTACTGGGGCCAACGTCCTGACTTTC	CSASIGQGTGANVLTF
TRBV15	TRBJ2-1	TRBD2	NA	TGTGCCACCAGCTCCTGGACTAGCGGGGGAAATGAGCAGTTCTTC	CATSSWTSGGNEQFF
TRBV15	TRBJ1-2	NA	NA	TGTGCCACCAGCACCCATCCCCAGTATCAACGGGATGGCTACACCTTC	CATSTHPQYQRDGYTF
TRBV6-5	TRBJ1-4	NA	NA	TGTGCCAGCAGTTTTTTAGCGGGGGGACTTAATGAAAAACTGTTTTTT	CASSFLAGGLNEKLFF
TRBV7-9	TRBJ1-1	TRBD1	NA	TGTGCCAGCAGCAAACAGGGGGCGAGACTCCCGAACACTGAAGCTTTCTTT	CASSKQGARLPNTEAFF
TRBV24-1	TRBJ2-7	TRBD1	NA	TGTGCCACCAGTAACCCTAAACCATACAGGGGAGATTTTTGGGAGCAGTACTTC	CATSNPKPYRGDFWEQYF
TRBV6-6	TRBJ2-2	NA	NA	TGTGCCAGCAGTTACCCACACAGGGACGCCGGGGAGCTGTTTTTT	CASSYPHRDAGELFF
TRBV6-5	TRBJ1-1	TRBD1	NA	TGTGCCAGCAGACCCTTGGGACAGTCGAACACTGAAGCTTTCTTT	CASRPLGQSNTEAFF
TRBV24-1	TRBJ2-2	TRBD1	NA	TGTGCCACCAGTGATCCGAGACAGGGGGACACCGGGGAGCTGTTTTTT	CATSDPRQGDTGELFF
TRBV7-2	TRBJ1-5	NA	NA	TGTGCCAGCTCTTCGGGGAGCAATCAGCCCCAGCATTTT	CASSSGSNQPQHF
TRBV19	TRBJ1-5	NA	NA	TGTGCCAGTACCCAGTTGGGGCAGAGCAATCAGCCCCAGCATTTT	CASTQLGQSNQPQHF
TRBV6-2/TRBV6-3	TRBJ1-1	NA	NA	TGTGCCAGCAGTTTTACGCCCCGGGAAGCTTTCTTT	CASSFTPREAFF
TRBV5-6	TRBJ2-7	NA	NA	TGTGCCAGCAGCTTGGGACAGATCTACGAGCAGTACTTC	CASSLGQIYEQYF
TRBV2	TRBJ2-7	NA	NA	TGTGCCAGCACCAGGGGCTCCTACGAGCAGTACTTC	CASTRGSYEQYF
TRBV28	TRBJ1-2	TRBD1	NA	TGTGCCAGCAGTCCCGGACAGGGGGTAGGTGGCTACACCTTC	CASSPGQGVGGYTF
TRBV5-4	TRBJ1-3	NA	NA	TGTGCCAGCAGCCCGTCTCCGGACAAATACTCTGGAAACACCATATATTTT	CASSPSPDKYSGNTIYF
TRBV19	TRBJ2-7	NA	NA	TGTGCCAGTAGTGCCGCCGGGACAACCGAGCAGTACTTC	CASSAAGTTEQYF
TRBV7-9	TRBJ1-1	NA	NA	TGTGCCGGCAGCCCCTTAGGGGCTGAAGCTTTCTTT	CAGSPLGAEAFF
TRBV28	TRBJ1-4	NA	NA	TGTGCCAGCAGTACCCAAGGGCGGAGAAATGAAAAACTGTTTTTT	CASSTQGRRNEKLFF
TRBV18	TRBJ2-2	NA	few	TGTGCCAGCTCACCACCGGGAAACACCGGGGAGCTGTTTTTT	CASSPPGNTGELFF
TRBV7-3	TRBJ2-1	NA	few	TGTGCCAGCAGCAAGACAGTCGACAATGAGCAGTTCTTC	CASSKTVDNEQFF